This T cell receptor beta chain was captured in a study of beta chain features in type 1 diabetes. Findings and limits, study-wide: The VDJ junctions of type 1 diabetes patients carried fewer insertions and more deletions. The analysis here could not establish whether HLA type shapes TCRB rearrangement.

This clone was recorded only once. Its matching antigen is unknown. V lost 6 bases and J 5 bases, leaving 11 bases between the germline ends. The CDR3 is made up of 13 amino acids. The germline CDR1 and CDR2 sequences are MNHEY and SVGAGI. Markers CD45RO/CCR7/CD25/CD127/CD95/CD27 served to sort CD4+ naive, central memory, regulatory and stem cell-like memory cells. Since all of the isolated RNA was reverse transcribed, expressed TCRB transcripts were what got sequenced. Samples of naive, central memory and regulatory T cells yielded a mean of about 3.5 million reads. The repertoire was sequenced with immunoSEQ multiplex PCR; TCRdb's copy has only in-frame clones and lacks some. The table includes over 500,000 clones, less than 20% detected once.

The specimen sequenced was naive CD4+ T cells from blood. The gene calls are TRBV6-5 and TRBJ2-1; a weak D match, TRBD1 (6 bases). The clonotype originates from a man between 18 and 29 years old in good health. CDR3 sequence (DNA): TGTGCCAGCAGACTACAGGGAAACAATGAGCAGTTCTTC. It codes for CASRLQGNNEQFF.